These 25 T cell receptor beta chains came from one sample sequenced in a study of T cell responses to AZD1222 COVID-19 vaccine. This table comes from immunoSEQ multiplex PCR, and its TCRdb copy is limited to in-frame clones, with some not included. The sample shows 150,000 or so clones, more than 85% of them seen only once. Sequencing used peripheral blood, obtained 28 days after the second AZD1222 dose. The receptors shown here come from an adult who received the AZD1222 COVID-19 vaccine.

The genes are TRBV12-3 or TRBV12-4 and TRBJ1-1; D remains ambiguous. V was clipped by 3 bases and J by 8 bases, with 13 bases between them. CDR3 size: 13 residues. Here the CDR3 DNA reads TGTGCCAGCAGTTTCCCCTTTCTAAGAGAAGCTTTCTTT. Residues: CASSFPFLREAFF.

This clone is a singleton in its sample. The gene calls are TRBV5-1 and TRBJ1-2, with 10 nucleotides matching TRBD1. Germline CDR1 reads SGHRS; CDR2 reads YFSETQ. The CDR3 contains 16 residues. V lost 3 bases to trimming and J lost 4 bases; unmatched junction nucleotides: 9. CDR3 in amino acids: CASSSGQGVTGYGYTF. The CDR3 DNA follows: TGCGCCAGCAGCTCCGGACAGGGGGTGACAGGCTATGGCTACACCTTC.

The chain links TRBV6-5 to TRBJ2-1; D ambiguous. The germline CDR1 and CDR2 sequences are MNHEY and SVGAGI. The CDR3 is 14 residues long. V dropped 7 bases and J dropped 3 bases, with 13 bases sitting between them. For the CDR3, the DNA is TGTGCCAGCAAAAGAGGCTTGTTCTACAATGAGCAGTTCTTC. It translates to CASKRGLFYNEQFF.

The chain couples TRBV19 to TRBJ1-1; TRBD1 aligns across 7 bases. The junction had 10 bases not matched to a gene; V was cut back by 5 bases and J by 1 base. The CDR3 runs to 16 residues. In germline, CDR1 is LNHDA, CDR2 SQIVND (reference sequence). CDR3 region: CASSWPEDRPNTEAFF. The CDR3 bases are TGTGCCAGTAGTTGGCCCGAGGACAGGCCGAACACTGAAGCTTTCTTT. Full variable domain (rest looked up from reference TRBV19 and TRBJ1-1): DGGITQSPKYLFRKEGQNVTLSCEQNLNHDAMYWYRQDPGQGLRLIYYSQIVNDFQKGDIAEGYSVSREKKESFPLTVTSAQKNPTAFYLCASSWPEDRPNTEAFFGQGTRLTVV.

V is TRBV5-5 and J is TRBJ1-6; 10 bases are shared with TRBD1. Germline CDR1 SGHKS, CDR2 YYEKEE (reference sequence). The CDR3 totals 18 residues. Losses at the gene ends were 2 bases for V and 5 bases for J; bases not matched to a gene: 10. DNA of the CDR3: TGTGCCAGCAGCTTTCGAGACAGGGGGCTAATAAATAATTCACCCCTCCACTTT. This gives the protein CASSFRDRGLINNSPLHF. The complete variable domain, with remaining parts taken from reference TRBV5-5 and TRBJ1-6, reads DAGVTQSPTHLIKTRGQQVTLRCSPISGHKSVSWYQQVLGQGPQFIFQYYEKEERGRGNFPDRFSARQFPNYSSELNVNALLLGDSALYLCASSFRDRGLINNSPLHFGNGTRLTVT.

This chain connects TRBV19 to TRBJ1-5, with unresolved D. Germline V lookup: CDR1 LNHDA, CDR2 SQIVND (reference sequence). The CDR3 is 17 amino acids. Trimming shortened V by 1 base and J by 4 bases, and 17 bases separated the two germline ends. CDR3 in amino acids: CASSIVPDSRINQPQHF. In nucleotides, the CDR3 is TGTGCCAGTAGTATAGTTCCGGACTCGAGGATAAATCAGCCCCAGCATTTT.

CDR3 nucleotide sequence: TGTGCCAGTAGCAGGTTAGCGGGAGGAGCCTACGAGCAGTACTTC. Residues: CASSRLAGGAYEQYF. The gene calls are TRBV19 and TRBJ2-7; 10 nucleotides match TRBD2. Germline values: CDR1 LNHDA, CDR2 SQIVND (reference sequence). J lost 2 bases, V lost 6 bases, and 7 bases had no gene match. CDR3 length: 15 amino acids.

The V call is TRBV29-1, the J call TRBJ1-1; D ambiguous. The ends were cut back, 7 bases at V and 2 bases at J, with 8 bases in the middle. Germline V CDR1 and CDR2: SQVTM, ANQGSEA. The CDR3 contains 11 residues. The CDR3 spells CSGIGNTEAFF. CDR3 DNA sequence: TGCAGCGGCATCGGTAACACTGAAGCTTTCTTT.

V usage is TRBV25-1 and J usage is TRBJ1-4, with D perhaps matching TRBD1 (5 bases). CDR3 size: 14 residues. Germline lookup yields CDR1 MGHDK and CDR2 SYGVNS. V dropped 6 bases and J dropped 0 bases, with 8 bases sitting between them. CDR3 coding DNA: TGTGCCAGCAGCGAAGGGGCAACTAATGAAAAACTGTTTTTT. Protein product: CASSEGATNEKLFF.

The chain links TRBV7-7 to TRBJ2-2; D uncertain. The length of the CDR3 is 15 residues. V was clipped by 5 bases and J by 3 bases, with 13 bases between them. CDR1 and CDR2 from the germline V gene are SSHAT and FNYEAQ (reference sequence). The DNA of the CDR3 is TGTGCCAGCAGCCCTAGACTTAGGGACACCGGGGAGCTGTTTTTT. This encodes CASSPRLRDTGELFF. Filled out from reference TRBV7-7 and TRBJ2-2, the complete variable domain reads GAGVSQSPRYKVTKRGQDVTLRCDPISSHATLYWYQQALGQGPEFLTYFNYEAQPDKSGLPSDRFSAERPEGSISTLTIQRTEQRDSAMYRCASSPRLRDTGELFFGEGSRLTVL.

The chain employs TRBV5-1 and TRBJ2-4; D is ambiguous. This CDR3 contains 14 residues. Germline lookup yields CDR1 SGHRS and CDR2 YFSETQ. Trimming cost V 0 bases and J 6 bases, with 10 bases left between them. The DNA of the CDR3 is TGCGCCAGCAGCTTGGCTGGACCTTTAAACATTCAGTACTTC. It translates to CASSLAGPLNIQYF.

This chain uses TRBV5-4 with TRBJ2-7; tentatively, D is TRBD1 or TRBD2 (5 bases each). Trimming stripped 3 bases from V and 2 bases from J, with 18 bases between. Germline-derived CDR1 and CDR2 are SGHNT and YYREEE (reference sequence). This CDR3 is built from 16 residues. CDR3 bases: TGTGCCAGCAGCTCGAACCCCCGGGACGGAACCTACGAGCAGTACTTC. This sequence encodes CASSSNPRDGTYEQYF.

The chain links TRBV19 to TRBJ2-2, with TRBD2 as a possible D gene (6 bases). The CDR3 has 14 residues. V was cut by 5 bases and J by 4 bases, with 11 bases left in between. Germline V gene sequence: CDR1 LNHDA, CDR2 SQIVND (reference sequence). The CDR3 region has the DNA TGTGCCAGTAGTTGGGATAGCGGCACCGGGGAGCTGTTTTTT. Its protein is CASSWDSGTGELFF. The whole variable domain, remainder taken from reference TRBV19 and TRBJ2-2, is DGGITQSPKYLFRKEGQNVTLSCEQNLNHDAMYWYRQDPGQGLRLIYYSQIVNDFQKGDIAEGYSVSREKKESFPLTVTSAQKNPTAFYLCASSWDSGTGELFFGEGSRLTVL.

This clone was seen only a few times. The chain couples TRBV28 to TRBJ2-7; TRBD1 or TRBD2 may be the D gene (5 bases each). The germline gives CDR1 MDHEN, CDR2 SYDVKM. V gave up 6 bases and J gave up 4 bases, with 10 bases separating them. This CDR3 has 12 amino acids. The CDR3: CASSPWGYEQYF. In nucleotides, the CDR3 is TGTGCCAGCAGCCCTTGGGGGTACGAGCAGTACTTC.

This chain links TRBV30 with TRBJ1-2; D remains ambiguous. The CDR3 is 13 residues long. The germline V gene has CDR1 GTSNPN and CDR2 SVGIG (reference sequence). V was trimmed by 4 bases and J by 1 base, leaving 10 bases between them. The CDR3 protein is CAWTGIRNYGYTF. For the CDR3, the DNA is TGTGCCTGGACAGGCATCCGTAACTATGGCTACACCTTC.

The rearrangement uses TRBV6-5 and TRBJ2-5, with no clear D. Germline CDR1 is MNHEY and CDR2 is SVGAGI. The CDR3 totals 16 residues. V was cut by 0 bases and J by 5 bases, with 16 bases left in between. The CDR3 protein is CASSYSTPPIGETQYF. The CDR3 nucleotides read TGTGCCAGCAGTTACTCTACGCCTCCCATCGGGGAGACCCAGTACTTC.

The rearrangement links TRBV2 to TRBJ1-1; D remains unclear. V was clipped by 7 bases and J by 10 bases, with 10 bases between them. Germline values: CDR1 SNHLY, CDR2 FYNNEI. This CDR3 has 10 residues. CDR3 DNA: TGTGCCAGCATGGCGGCTCGAGCTTTCTTT. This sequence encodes CASMAARAFF.

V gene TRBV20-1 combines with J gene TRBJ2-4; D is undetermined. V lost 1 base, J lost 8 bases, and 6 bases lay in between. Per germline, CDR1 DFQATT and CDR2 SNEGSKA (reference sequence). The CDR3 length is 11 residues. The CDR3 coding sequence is TGCAGTGCTAGAGTGTGGGACATTCAGTACTTC. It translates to CSARVWDIQYF.

CDR3 loop: CASSAGANYGYTF. The CDR3 DNA reads as TGTGCCAGCTCAGCAGGGGCGAACTATGGCTACACCTTC. J is TRBJ1-2 and V is TRBV18; tentative D call: TRBD1 (6 bases). Germline CDR1 and CDR2: KGHSH and LQKENI. The CDR3 runs to 13 residues. V was clipped by 5 bases and J by 2 bases, with 9 bases between them.

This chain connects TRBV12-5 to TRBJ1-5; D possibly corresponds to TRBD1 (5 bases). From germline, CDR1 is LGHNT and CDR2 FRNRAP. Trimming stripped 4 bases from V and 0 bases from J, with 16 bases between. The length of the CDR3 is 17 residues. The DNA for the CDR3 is TGTGCTAGTGGTTCGACAGAGCTTCCTTATAGCAATCAGCCCCAGCATTTT. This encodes CASGSTELPYSNQPQHF.

This CDR3 is CATSRAAVYEQYF. The DNA for the CDR3 is TGTGCCACCAGCAGAGCAGCAGTCTACGAGCAGTACTTC. The chain is built from TRBV15 and TRBJ2-7; no firm D call. Deletions cut 1 base from V and 3 bases from J, with 7 bases between. CDR3 length equals 13 residues. Germline loops: CDR1 LNHNV, CDR2 YYDKDF (reference sequence).

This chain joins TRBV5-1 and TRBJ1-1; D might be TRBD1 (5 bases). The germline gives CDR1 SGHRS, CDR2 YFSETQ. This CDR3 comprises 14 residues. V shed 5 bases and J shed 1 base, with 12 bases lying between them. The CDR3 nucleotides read TGCGCCAGCAGTTTGTGGGGGTCGAACACTGAAGCTTTCTTT. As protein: CASSLWGSNTEAFF.

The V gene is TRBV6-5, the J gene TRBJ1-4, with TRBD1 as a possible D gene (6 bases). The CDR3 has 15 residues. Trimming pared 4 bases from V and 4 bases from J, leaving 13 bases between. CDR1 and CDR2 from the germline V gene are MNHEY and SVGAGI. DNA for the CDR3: TGTGCCAGCAGTTTATCGACAGGCGGTAATGAAAAACTGTTTTTT. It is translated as CASSLSTGGNEKLFF.

DNA for the CDR3: TGTGCCAGCAGCTTCGGAGGACAGGGTAGAGGTCAGCCCCAGCATTTT. Its translation: CASSFGGQGRGQPQHF. This chain joins TRBV28 and TRBJ1-5, with 8 nucleotides matching TRBD1. The ends lost 6 bases at V and 6 bases at J; junction bases unmatched: 13. The CDR3 is 16 amino acids. Germline CDR1 and CDR2: MDHEN and SYDVKM.

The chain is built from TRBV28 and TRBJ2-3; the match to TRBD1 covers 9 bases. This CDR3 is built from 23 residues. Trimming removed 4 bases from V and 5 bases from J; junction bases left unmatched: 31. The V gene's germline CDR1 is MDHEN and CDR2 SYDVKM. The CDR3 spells CASSSTTPLGTGFYPGGRDTQYF. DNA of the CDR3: TGTGCCAGCAGTTCGACCACCCCTCTAGGGACAGGGTTCTACCCAGGAGGGCGAGATACGCAGTATTTT.